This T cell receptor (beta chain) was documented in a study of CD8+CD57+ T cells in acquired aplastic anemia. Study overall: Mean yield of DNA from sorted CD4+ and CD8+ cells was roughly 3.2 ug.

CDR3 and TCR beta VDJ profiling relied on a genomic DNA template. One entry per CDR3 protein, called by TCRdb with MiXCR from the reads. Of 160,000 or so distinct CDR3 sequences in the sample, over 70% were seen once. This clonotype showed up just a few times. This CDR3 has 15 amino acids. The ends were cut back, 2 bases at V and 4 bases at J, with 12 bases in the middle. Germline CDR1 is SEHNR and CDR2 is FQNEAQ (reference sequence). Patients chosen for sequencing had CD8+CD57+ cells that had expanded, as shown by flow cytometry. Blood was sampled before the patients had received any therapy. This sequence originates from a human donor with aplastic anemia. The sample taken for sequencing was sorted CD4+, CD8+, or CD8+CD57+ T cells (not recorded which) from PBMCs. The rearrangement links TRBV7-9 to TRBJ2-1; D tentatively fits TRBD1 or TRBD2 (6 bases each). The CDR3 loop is CASSLIRGQYNEQFF. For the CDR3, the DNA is TGTGCCAGCAGCTTAATTCGGGGGCAGTACAATGAGCAGTTCTTC.